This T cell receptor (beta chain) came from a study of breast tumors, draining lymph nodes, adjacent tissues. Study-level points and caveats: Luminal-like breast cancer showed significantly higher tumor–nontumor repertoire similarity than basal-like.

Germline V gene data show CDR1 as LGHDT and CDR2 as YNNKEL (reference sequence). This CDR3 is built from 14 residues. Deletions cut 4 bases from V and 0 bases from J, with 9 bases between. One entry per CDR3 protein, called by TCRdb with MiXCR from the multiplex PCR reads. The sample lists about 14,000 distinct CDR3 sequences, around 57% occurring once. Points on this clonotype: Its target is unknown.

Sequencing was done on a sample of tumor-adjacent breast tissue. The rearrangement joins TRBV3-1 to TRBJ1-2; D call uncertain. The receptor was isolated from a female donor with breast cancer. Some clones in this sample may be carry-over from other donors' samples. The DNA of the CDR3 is TGTGCCAGCAGCCTTGGCGGATCTAACTATGGCTACACCTTC. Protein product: CASSLGGSNYGYTF.